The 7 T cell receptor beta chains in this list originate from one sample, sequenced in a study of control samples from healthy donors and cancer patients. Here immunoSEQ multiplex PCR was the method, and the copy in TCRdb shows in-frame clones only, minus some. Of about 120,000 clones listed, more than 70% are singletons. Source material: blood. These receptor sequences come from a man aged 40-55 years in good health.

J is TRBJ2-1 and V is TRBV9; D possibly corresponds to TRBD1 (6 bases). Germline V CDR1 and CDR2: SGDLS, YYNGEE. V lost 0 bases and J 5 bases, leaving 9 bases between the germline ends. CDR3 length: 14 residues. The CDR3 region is CASSVGGGHNEQFF. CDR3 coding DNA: TGTGCCAGCAGCGTAGGAGGGGGACACAATGAGCAGTTCTTC.

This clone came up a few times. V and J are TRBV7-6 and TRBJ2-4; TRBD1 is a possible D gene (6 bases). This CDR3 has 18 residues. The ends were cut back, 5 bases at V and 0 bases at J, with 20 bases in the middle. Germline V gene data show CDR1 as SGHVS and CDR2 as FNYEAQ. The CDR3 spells CASSPSPLGALAKNIQYF. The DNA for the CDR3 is TGTGCCAGCAGCCCATCACCTTTGGGGGCTTTAGCCAAAAACATTCAGTACTTC. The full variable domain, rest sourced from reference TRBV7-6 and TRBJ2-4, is GAGVSQSPRYKVTKRGQDVALRCDPISGHVSLYWYRQALGQGPEFLTYFNYEAQQDKSGLPNDRFSAERPEGSISTLTIQRTEQRDSAMYRCASSPSPLGALAKNIQYFGAGTRLSVL.

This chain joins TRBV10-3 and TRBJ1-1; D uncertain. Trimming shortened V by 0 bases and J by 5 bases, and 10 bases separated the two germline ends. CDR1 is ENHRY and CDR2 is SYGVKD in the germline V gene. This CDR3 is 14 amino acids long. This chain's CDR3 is CAISESALGTEAFF. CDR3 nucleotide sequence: TGTGCCATCAGTGAGTCGGCTCTGGGTACTGAAGCTTTCTTT.

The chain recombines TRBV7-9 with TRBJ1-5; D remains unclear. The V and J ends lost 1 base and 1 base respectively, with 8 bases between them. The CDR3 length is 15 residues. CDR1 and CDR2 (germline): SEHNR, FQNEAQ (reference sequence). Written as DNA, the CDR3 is TGTGCCAGCAGCTTAGGTGGTGGGAGCAATCAGCCCCAGCATTTT. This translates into CASSLGGGSNQPQHF.

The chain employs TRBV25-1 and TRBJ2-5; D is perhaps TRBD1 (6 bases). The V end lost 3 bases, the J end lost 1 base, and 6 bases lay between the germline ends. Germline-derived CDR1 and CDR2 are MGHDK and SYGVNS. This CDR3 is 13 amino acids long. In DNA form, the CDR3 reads TGTGCCAGCAGTGACAGGGGCCAAGAGACCCAGTACTTC. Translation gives CASSDRGQETQYF.

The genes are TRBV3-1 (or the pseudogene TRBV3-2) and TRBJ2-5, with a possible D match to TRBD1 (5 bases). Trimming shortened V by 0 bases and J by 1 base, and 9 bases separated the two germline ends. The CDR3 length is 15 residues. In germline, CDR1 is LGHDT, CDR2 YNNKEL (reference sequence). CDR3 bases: TGTGCCAGCAGCCAAGAGGGCAGGGCCCAAGAGACCCAGTACTTC. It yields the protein CASSQEGRAQETQYF.

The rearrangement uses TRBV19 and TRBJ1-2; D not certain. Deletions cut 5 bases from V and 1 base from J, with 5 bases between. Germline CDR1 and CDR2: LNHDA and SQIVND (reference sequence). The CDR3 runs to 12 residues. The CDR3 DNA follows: TGTGCCAGTAGTCTCAATAACTATGGCTACACCTTC. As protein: CASSLNNYGYTF.